These 14 T cell receptor beta chains share one sample of origin, sequenced in a study of blood T cell repertoires in COVID-19. Data came from immunoSEQ multiplex PCR; TCRdb stores just in-frame clones and leaves some out. The sample shows some 200,000 clones, around 88% of them seen only once. The specimen was peripheral blood. The origin of the receptors is a young man with active or convalescent COVID-19.

The CDR3 bases are TGTGCCAGTATGGTGGGACTAGCGGGAGCAGATACGCAGTATTTT. Translation gives CASMVGLAGADTQYF. V and J are TRBV19 and TRBJ2-3, with 14 bases identical to TRBD2. Per germline, CDR1 LNHDA and CDR2 SQIVND (reference sequence). The CDR3 has 15 residues. The trim removed 7 bases at V and 4 bases at J, leaving 4 bases unmatched.

The count of this clone is one. The chain combines TRBV5-4 with TRBJ2-1, with TRBD2 as a possible D gene (7 bases). This CDR3 has 16 residues. Germline V gives CDR1 SGHNT, CDR2 YYREEE (reference sequence). With 0 bases removed from V and 9 bases from J, the gap between germline ends came to 19 bases. CDR3 protein: CASSLGMGGGSGEQFF. The DNA of the CDR3 is TGTGCCAGCAGCTTGGGTATGGGAGGGGGGAGCGGTGAGCAGTTCTTC.

The V and J genes are TRBV11-2 and TRBJ2-1, with TRBD2 matching over 9 bases. The ends lost 2 bases at V and 15 bases at J; junction bases unmatched: 14. This CDR3 region has 15 residues. Germline CDR1 reads SGHAT; CDR2 reads FQNNGV. In DNA, the CDR3 is TGTGCCAGCAGCTTAACCCGACCGGGACTAGCCCCGCCGTTCTTC. Translated: CASSLTRPGLAPPFF.

This chain connects TRBV28 to TRBJ1-5; 8 bases match TRBD1. V was pared by 6 bases and J by 0 bases, with 7 bases of the junction left unmatched. Germline assignment: CDR1 MDHEN and CDR2 SYDVKM. The CDR3 totals 16 residues. The CDR3 loop is CASRTGAAYSNQPQHF. The CDR3 DNA sequence: TGTGCCAGCAGGACAGGGGCGGCATATAGCAATCAGCCCCAGCATTTT. The full variable domain, its missing parts supplied by reference TRBV28 and TRBJ1-5, is DVKVTQSSRYLVKRTGEKVFLECVQDMDHENMFWYRQDPGLGLRLIYFSYDVKMKEKGDIPEGYSVSREKKERFSLILESASTNQTSMYLCASRTGAAYSNQPQHFGDGTRLSIL.

This clone showed up just once. This chain uses TRBV27 with TRBJ2-2; 7 nucleotides align to TRBD2. Germline-derived CDR1 and CDR2 are MNHEY and SMNVEV (reference sequence). The CDR3 contains 16 residues. The V segment lost 6 bases and the J segment 5 bases; nucleotides outside the gene matches: 12. CDR3 sequence reads: CASSPWGGVKTGELFF. The CDR3 DNA is TGTGCCAGCAGCCCCTGGGGGGGGGTGAAAACCGGGGAGCTGTTTTTT.

The chain employs TRBV28 and TRBJ1-1; D gene unclear. V lost 4 bases to trimming and J lost 2 bases, with 14 bases between them. CDR3 length equals 15 residues. Germline V gene data show CDR1 as MDHEN and CDR2 as SYDVKM. CDR3: CASSSLTDFNTEAFF. Written as DNA, the CDR3 is TGTGCCAGCAGTTCCCTCACGGACTTTAACACTGAAGCTTTCTTT.

V is TRBV5-6 and J is TRBJ2-3; TRBD2 agrees at 8 bases. J lost 6 bases, V lost 5 bases, and 5 bases had no gene match. CDR1 is SGHDT, CDR2 YYEEEE, per germline. The length of the CDR3 is 13 residues. The CDR3 loop reads CASRAGGFDTQYF. The DNA of the CDR3 is TGTGCCAGCAGGGCGGGAGGTTTTGATACGCAGTATTTT.

The chain combines TRBV5-1 with TRBJ1-4; 8 bases match TRBD1. Trimming at V came to 1 base and at J to 7 bases, leaving 12 bases not matched to a gene. This CDR3 region has 17 residues. From germline, CDR1 is SGHRS and CDR2 YFSETQ. CDR3 residues: CASSLLPQGALGEKLFF. DNA of the CDR3: TGCGCCAGCAGCTTGCTCCCTCAGGGGGCGCTGGGTGAAAAACTGTTTTTT.

This chain links TRBV29-1 with TRBJ2-7, with D hard to call. This CDR3 region has 13 residues. The V gene lost 0 bases and the J gene lost 3 bases, with 9 bases spanning the gap. Germline V gene data show CDR1 as SQVTM and CDR2 as ANQGSEA. CDR3 region: CSVEDPLSYEQYF. As DNA, the CDR3 is TGCAGCGTTGAAGATCCCCTCAGCTACGAGCAGTACTTC.

This chain connects TRBV30 to TRBJ2-1, with 8 nucleotides matching TRBD2. CDR3 length: 15 amino acids. Germline V gene data show CDR1 as GTSNPN and CDR2 as SVGIG (reference sequence). The trim removed 3 bases at V and 4 bases at J, leaving 8 bases unmatched. The DNA of the CDR3 is TGTGCCTGGAGAGGGACTAGAGGGGGGTACAATGAGCAGTTCTTC. This gives the protein CAWRGTRGGYNEQFF.

The chain is built from TRBV24-1 and TRBJ1-2; D is perhaps TRBD1 (6 bases). The germline CDR1 and CDR2 sequences are KGHDR and SFDVKD. Trimming cost V 4 bases and J 2 bases, with 10 bases left between them. This CDR3 region has 14 residues. CDR3 DNA sequence: TGTGCCACCAGTGACCCCGACAGGAACTATGGCTACACCTTC. It translates to CATSDPDRNYGYTF.

The DNA of the CDR3 is TGCGCCAGCAGTGAAGGAAAGGGAGCGGCCTGGGGAACAGATACGCAGTATTTT. It is translated as CASSEGKGAAWGTDTQYF. V and J are TRBV10-1 and TRBJ2-3, with a tentative D call TRBD2 (5 bases). Germline V gives CDR1 WNHNN, CDR2 SYGVQD (reference sequence). The V end lost 3 bases, the J end lost 3 bases, and 22 bases lay between the germline ends. The CDR3 has 18 amino acids.

The genes are TRBV27 and TRBJ1-4; possibly TRBD1 for D (6 bases). CDR1 MNHEY and CDR2 SMNVEV come from the germline V gene (reference sequence). With 5 bases removed from V and 10 bases from J, the gap between germline ends came to 14 bases. This CDR3 has 13 amino acids. The CDR3 protein is CASSGWGRGKLFF. In DNA form, the CDR3 reads TGTGCCAGCAGTGGTTGGGGGCGAGGAAAACTGTTTTTT.

The chain uses TRBV29-1 and TRBJ2-3, with TRBD2 identical over 8 bases. The CDR3 spans 15 residues. Trimming took 6 bases from V and 1 from J; bases not matched to a gene: 9. From germline, CDR1 is SQVTM and CDR2 ANQGSEA. The CDR3 here is CSVRPSGSRTDTQYF. The CDR3, as DNA: TGCAGCGTCCGTCCCAGCGGGAGCCGCACAGATACGCAGTATTTT.